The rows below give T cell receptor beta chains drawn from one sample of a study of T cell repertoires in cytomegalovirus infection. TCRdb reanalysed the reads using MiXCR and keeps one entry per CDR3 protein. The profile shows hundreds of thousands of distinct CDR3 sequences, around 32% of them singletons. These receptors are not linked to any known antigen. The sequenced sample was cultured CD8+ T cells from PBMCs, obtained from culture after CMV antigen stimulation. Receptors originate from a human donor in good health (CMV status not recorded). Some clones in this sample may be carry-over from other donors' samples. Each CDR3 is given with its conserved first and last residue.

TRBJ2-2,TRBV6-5,CASSYSNFPGELFF
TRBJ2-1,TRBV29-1,CSAEGQGGNEQFF
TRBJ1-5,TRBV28,CASSDSRRGDQPQHF
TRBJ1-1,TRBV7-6,CASSLGKGQANTEAFF
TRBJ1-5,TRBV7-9,CASSPWPNQPQHF
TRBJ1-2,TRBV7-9,CASSLATVLHGYTF
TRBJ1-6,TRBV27,CASSLSAGASPLHF
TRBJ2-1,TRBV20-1,CSARDPKRGDPNEQFF
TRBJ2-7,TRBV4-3,CASSQVRTGPSYEQYF
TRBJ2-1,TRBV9,CASSAPTGISYNEQFF
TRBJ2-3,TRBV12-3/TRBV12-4,CASSPWAASGGHTDTQYF
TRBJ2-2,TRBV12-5,CASGITTEPNTGELFF
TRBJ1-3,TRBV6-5,CASSYYSGTLGSPGNTIYF
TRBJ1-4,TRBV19,CASSSPGRLEKLFF
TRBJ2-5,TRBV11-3,CASSIGVAGEETQYF
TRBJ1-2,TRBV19,CASSIVEAEYGYTF
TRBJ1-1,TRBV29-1,CSVDRANTEALF
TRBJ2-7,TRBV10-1,CASSDGRDRSSYEQYF
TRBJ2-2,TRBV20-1,CSALGGLAGGQNGELFF
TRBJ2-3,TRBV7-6,CASSSDSLASTDTQYF
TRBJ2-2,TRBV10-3,CAITAGGPSGELFF
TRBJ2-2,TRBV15,CATSSGIIGIGGELFF
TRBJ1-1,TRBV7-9,CASSHLGMNTEAFF
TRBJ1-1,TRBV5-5,CASISGGAGTEAFF
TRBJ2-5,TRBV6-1,CASRKSTETQYF
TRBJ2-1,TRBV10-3,CAISEGGVNNEQFF